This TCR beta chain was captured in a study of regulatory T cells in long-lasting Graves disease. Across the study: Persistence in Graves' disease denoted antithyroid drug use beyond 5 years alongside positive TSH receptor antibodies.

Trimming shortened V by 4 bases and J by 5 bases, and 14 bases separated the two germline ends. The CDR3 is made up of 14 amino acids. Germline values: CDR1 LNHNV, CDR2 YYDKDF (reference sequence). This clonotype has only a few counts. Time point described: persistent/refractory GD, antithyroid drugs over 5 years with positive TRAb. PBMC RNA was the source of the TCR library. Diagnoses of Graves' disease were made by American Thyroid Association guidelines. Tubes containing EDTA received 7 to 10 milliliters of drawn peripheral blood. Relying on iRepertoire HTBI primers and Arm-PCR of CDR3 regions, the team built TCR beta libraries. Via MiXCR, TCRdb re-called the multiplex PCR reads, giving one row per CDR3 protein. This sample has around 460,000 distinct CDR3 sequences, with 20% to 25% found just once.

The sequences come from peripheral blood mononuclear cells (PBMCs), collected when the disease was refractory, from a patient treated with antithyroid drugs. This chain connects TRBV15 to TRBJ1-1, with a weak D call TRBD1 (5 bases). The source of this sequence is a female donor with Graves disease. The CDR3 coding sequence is TGTGCCACCAGCATCGTGATCCCAGGGACTGAAGCTTTCTTT. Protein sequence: CATSIVIPGTEAFF.